This is a list of T cell receptor beta chains from one sample in a study of blood T cell repertoires in COVID-19. Here immunoSEQ multiplex PCR was the method, and the copy in TCRdb shows in-frame clones only, minus some. The profile shows roughly 98,000 clones, approximately 80% of them singletons. Sequenced: peripheral blood. These receptors all stem from a human donor in a cohort sampled during active COVID-19. CDR3s include the opening cysteine and the closing phenylalanine or tryptophan. D genes are given only for firm matches. The size entry is marked missing in some rows and otherwise reads once, few, many or a size class.

TRBV28	.	.	TRBJ1-6	TGTGCCAGCAGTCTATGGGGGGGGACTATTAATTCACCCCTCCACTTT	CASSLWGGTINSPLHF
TRBV15	.	.	TRBJ2-1	TGTGCCACCAGCGGCGCCGGGACTTTTTACAATGAGCAGTTCTTC	CATSGAGTFYNEQFF
TRBV10-2	.	TRBD1	TRBJ2-5	TGCGCCAGCAGTCCCGGGACAGGGGGTGTGGAGACCCAGTACTTC	CASSPGTGGVETQYF
TRBV5-1	.	TRBD1	TRBJ1-5	TGCGCCAGCTCAACTGGACAGGTCGGGCAGCCCCAGCATTTT	CASSTGQVGQPQHF
TRBV7-3	.	.	TRBJ2-7	TGTGCCAGCAGCTTTGGCAGGGCGGACGAGCAGTACTTC	CASSFGRADEQYF
TRBV18	.	.	TRBJ2-2	TGTGCCAGCTCACCTTCGACTGGGGGGTACACCGGGGAGCTGTTTTTT	CASSPSTGGYTGELFF
TRBV2	.	TRBD1	TRBJ1-1	TGTGCCAGCAGTGCCCGGGACAGGGAGGTTGAAGCTTTCTTT	CASSARDREVEAFF
TRBV9	.	TRBD1	TRBJ2-7	TGTGCCAGCAGCGAGGGGGCAAGACCCTACGAGCAGTACTTC	CASSEGARPYEQYF
TRBV18	.	.	TRBJ2-7	TGTGCCAGCTCACCCCCATCCGCGGGGTTCTACGAGCAGTACTTC	CASSPPSAGFYEQYF
TRBV7-9	.	.	TRBJ1-2	TGTGCCAGCAGCCCTACCGCCGGGGGGGTGGACTATGGCTACACCTTC	CASSPTAGGVDYGYTF
TRBV28	.	TRBD1	TRBJ2-7	TGTGCCAGCCGGGACAGGGGCTCCTACGAGCAGTACTTC	CASRDRGSYEQYF
TRBV7-9	.	.	TRBJ1-1	TGTGCCAGCAGCCCACCACAGGGACGGAACACTGAAGCTTTCTTT	CASSPPQGRNTEAFF
TRBV5-1	.	TRBD1	TRBJ1-3	TGCGCCAGCACCGAGACAGGGACTGGAAACACCATATATTTT	CASTETGTGNTIYF
TRBV4-3	.	.	TRBJ2-1	TGCGCCAGCAGCCAAGATATTTACAATGAGCAGTTCTTC	CASSQDIYNEQFF
TRBV5-1	.	TRBD2	TRBJ2-5	TGCGCCAGCAGCTTGGTGGGGCGGGGGGGACAAGAGACCCAGTACTTC	CASSLVGRGGQETQYF
TRBV7-3	.	.	TRBJ2-1	TGTGCCAGCAGCTTATCCACGGGGGAGTCTATCAATGAGCAGTTCTTC	CASSLSTGESINEQFF
TRBV6-5	few	.	TRBJ2-7	TGTGCCAGCAGTTCAAGGACAGCCTCCTACGAGCAGTACTTC	CASSSRTASYEQYF
TRBV2	.	TRBD2	TRBJ2-3	TGTGCCAGCAGTGAAGCAAGGCTAGCGGGGTCTCCCAGGACAGATACGCAGTATTTT	CASSEARLAGSPRTDTQYF